The T cell receptor beta chain described here comes from a study of blood T cell repertoires in COVID-19. Study-wide context: Sites across the United States, Italy and Spain contributed samples from acute and convalescent COVID-19.

Each participant's cohort was designated according to participant-reported clinical history. The recovered donors of Cohort 3 showed two negative PCRs, clearance, or symptom resolution. Here immunoSEQ multiplex PCR was the method, and the copy in TCRdb shows in-frame clones only, minus some. The repertoire holds fewer than 250,000 clones, with under 90% as singletons. Germline assignment: CDR1 MNHNY and CDR2 SVGAGI (reference sequence). The CDR3 consists of 11 residues. V gave up 4 bases and J gave up 6 bases, with 6 bases separating them. The receptor's source is a man aged 55 to 69 who had recovered from COVID-19. The sample was PBMCs or T cells enriched from blood (not recorded which). The rearrangement joins TRBV6-6 to TRBJ1-2, with D possibly matching TRBD1 (6 bases). The CDR3, as DNA: TGTGCCAGCAGTTCAGGGGATGGCTACACCTTC. It yields the protein CASSSGDGYTF.